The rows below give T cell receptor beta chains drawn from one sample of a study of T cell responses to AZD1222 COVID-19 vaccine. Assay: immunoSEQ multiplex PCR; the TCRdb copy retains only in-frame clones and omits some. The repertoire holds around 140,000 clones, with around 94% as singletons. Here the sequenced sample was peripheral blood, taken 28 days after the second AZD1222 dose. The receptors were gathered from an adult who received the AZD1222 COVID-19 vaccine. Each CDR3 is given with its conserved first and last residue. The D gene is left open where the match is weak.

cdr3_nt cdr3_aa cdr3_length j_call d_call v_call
TGTGCCAGCAGCCTCAACGGGGATTACCCCTACGAGCAGTACTTC CASSLNGDYPYEQYF 15 TRBJ2-7 . TRBV6-5
TGTGCCAGCAGCTCCGGGATGAACACTGAAGCTTTCTTT CASSSGMNTEAFF 13 TRBJ1-1 . TRBV7-2
TGTGCCAGTGACCCGGGAGCTAACTATGGCTACACCTTC CASDPGANYGYTF 13 TRBJ1-2 . TRBV19
TGTGCCAGCAGTCCAAGAGCGGGGGCGGCCTACGAGCAGTACTTC CASSPRAGAAYEQYF 15 TRBJ2-7 TRBD2 TRBV13
TGCGCCAGCAGCCAGGGACAGCGGAATTCACCCCTCCACTTT CASSQGQRNSPLHF 14 TRBJ1-6 TRBD1 TRBV5-1
TGTGCCAGCAGCTGGACAGGGAACACTGAAGCTTTCTTT CASSWTGNTEAFF 13 TRBJ1-1 TRBD1 TRBV7-9
TGTGCCAGAGCCCCTTACAGTTTAAATAATTCACCCCTCCACTTT CARAPYSLNNSPLHF 15 TRBJ1-6 . TRBV2
TGTGCCAGCAGCGTAGGTGGGGGCGGACAGCCCCAGCATTTT CASSVGGGGQPQHF 14 TRBJ1-5 . TRBV5-5
TGCGCCAGCAGCCCCCGTCTTAGCAGCGGGAACACTGAAGCTTTCTTT CASSPRLSSGNTEAFF 16 TRBJ1-1 . TRBV5-1
TGTGCCAGCGCTCTCCCGGAAGGACAGGGCATGGGCTACACCTTC CASALPEGQGMGYTF 15 TRBJ1-2 TRBD1 TRBV28
TGTGCCTGGAATAGGGACACTGAAGCTTTCTTT CAWNRDTEAFF 11 TRBJ1-1 . TRBV30